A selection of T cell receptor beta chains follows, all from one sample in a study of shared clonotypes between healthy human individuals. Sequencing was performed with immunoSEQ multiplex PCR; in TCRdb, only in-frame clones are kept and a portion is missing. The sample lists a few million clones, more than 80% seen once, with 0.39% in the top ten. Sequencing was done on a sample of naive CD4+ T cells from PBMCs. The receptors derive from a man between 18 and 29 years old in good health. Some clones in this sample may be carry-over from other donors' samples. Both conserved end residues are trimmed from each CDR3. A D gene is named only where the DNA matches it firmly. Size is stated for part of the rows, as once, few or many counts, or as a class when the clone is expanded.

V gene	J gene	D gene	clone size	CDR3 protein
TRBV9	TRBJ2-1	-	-	ASSVSGVDEQF
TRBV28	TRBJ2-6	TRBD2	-	ASSGTPGQGKTSGSYAGANVLT
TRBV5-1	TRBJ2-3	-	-	ASSLGVGSTDTQY
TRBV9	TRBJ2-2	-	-	ASSVQSGAGELF
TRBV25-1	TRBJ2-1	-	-	ASSEPERGYNEQF
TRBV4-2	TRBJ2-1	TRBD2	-	ASSQELAGSRGEQF
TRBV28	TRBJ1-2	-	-	ASSLGSRPVYGYT
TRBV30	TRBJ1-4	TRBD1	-	ACGTVEKLF
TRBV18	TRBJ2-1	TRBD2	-	ASSPPWLAGGPSYNEQF
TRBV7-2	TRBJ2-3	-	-	ASSLGRGATDTQY
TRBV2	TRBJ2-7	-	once	ASRSRGYEQY
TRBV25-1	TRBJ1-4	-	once	ASRRQGRILF
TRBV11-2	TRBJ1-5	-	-	ASSLRGQPQH
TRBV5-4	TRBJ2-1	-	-	ASTSYNEQF
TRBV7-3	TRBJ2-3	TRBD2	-	ASSLYRGGGPDTQY
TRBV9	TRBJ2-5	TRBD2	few	ASSVAGGQETQY
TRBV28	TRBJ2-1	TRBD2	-	ATRGRGTSGRNEQF
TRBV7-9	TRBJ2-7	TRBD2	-	ASSPGLAGGLEQY
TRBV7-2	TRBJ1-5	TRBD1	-	ASSLAPGGGDQPQH
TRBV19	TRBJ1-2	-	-	ASSSLNPNYGYT
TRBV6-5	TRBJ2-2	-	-	ASKFLGSGELF
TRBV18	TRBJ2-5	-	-	ASSPPGTGETQY
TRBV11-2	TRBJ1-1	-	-	ASRNNPMNTEAF
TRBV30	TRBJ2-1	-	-	AWSVQEGNEQF
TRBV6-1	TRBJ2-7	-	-	ASSTTGPEQY
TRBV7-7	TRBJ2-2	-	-	ASSPTGARMNTGELF
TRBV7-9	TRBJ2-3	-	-	ASSLARTSSTDTQY
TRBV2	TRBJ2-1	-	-	ASSETRSYNEQF
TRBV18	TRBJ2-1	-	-	ASSLETFNEQF